This TCR beta chain was captured in a study of cytomegalovirus exposure and HLA in healthy donors. Primers: 60 Vbeta forward and 13 Jbeta reverse. The assay was immunoSEQ multiplex PCR, and TCRdb's table has in-frame clones only and misses some. The sample has 100,000 to 150,000 clones. The CDR3 contains 15 residues. Trimming cost V 1 base and J 4 bases, with 14 bases left between them. Germline lookup yields CDR1 LGHNA and CDR2 YSLEER. Sequencing was carried out using PBMCs. This TCR was recovered from a man between 18 and 29 years old in good health and CMV-seronegative. The chain has TRBV4-3 and TRBJ2-7, with TRBD1 as a possible D gene (6 bases). CDR3 amino acids: CASSQGRQGWYEQYF. CDR3 coding DNA: TGCGCCAGCAGCCAAGGGAGGCAGGGGTGGTACGAGCAGTACTTC.